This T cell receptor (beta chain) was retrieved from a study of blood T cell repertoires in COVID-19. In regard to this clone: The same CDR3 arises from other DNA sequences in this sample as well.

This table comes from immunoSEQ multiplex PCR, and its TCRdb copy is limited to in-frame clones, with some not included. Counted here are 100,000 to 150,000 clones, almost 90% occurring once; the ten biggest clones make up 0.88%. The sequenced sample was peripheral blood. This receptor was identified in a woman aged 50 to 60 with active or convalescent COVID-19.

CDR3 amino acids: CASSFGQGAEKLFF. The CDR3 nucleotides read TGCGCCAGCAGCTTCGGACAGGGGGCTGAAAAACTGTTTTTT. This chain connects TRBV5-1 to TRBJ1-4; 11 nucleotides agree with TRBD1. The CDR3 runs 14 residues. J gave up 7 bases and V 2 bases, and 1 base lay outside the gene matches. In germline, CDR1 is SGHRS, CDR2 YFSETQ.